This TCR beta chain was documented in a study of control samples from healthy donors and cancer patients. Using immunoSEQ multiplex PCR, the repertoire was profiled, and TCRdb retains in-frame clones only, with some absent. There are approximately 94,000 clones in the sample; approximately 84% occur only once, and roughly 39% lies in the top ten. Germline CDR1 is LGHDT and CDR2 is YNNKEL (reference sequence). CDR3 length: 14 residues. V was pared by 3 bases and J by 4 bases, with 11 bases between. This sequence originates from a man in his 70s with lung cancer. The sequenced sample was PBMCs. V gene TRBV3-1 (or the pseudogene TRBV3-2) combines with J gene TRBJ2-3; D is unresolved. The CDR3 region has the DNA TGTGCCAGCAGCCATAATAAAGACGCAGATACGCAGTATTTT. Its translation is CASSHNKDADTQYF.